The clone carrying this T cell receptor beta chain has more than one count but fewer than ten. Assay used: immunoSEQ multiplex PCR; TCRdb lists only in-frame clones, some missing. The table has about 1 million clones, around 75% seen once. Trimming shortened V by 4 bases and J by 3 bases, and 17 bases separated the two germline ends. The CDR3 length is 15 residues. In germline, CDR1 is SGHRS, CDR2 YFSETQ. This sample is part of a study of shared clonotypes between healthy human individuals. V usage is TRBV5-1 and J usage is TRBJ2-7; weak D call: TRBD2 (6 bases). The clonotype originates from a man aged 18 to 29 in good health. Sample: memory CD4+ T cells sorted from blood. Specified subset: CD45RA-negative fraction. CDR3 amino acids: CASSRTGDLGYEQYF. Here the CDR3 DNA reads TGCGCCAGCAGCAGGACGGGAGACCTTGGCTACGAGCAGTACTTC.